The T cell receptor beta chain described here comes from a study of T cell repertoires in cytomegalovirus infection. Trimming pared 1 base from V and 0 bases from J, leaving 7 bases between. Germline values: CDR1 SGHTA, CDR2 FQGNSA. The CDR3 length is 15 residues. This clonotype was seen at least ten times. Its specificity is not known. TCRdb independently ran MiXCR on the reads; one entry per CDR3 protein. The sample holds roughly 640,000 distinct CDR3 sequences, approximately 24% seen once. Study findings and constraints: Across the ex vivo response, the dominant clonotypes were HLA-C-restricted CMV-specific TCR beta clonotypes.

This receptor was taken from a human donor in good health (CMV status not recorded). Some clones in this sample may be carry-over from other donors' samples. The chain couples TRBV7-2 to TRBJ2-1; perhaps TRBD2 as D (5 bases). Sequenced sample: CD8+ T cells from PBMCs. The CDR3 loop is CASSLDGDSYNEQFF. CDR3 coding DNA: TGTGCCAGCAGCTTAGACGGGGACTCCTACAATGAGCAGTTCTTC.